The 17 T cell receptor beta chains below come from one sample, sequenced in a study of blood T cells in healthy people across ages. Through a sample-barcoded 5' primer and a J-beta primer mix, a second PCR was run for 7 to 11 cycles. TCRdb re-called the 5' RACE reads with MiXCR, one entry per CDR3 protein. Of about 1,400,000 distinct CDR3 sequences listed, approximately 40% are singletons. Sequencing was carried out using blood. The receptors originated from a woman in her late teens or twenties in good health.

The genes are TRBV9 and TRBJ2-1; unclear D gene. Trimming took off 6 bases at V and 6 bases at J, with 16 bases between the two ends. Germline V gives CDR1 SGDLS, CDR2 YYNGEE. The CDR3 covers 14 residues. CDR3 region: CASTREPLTNEQFF. In DNA form, the CDR3 reads TGTGCCAGCACGCGAGAGCCTCTGACCAATGAGCAGTTCTTC.

This sequence joins TRBV29-1 and TRBJ2-2; D is unresolved. Trimming removed 7 bases at V and 1 base at J, with 13 bases between. The CDR3 has 14 residues. Germline CDR1 and CDR2: SQVTM and ANQGSEA. The CDR3 region is CSAYTGVNTGELFF. Here the CDR3 DNA reads TGCAGCGCCTACACTGGGGTGAACACCGGGGAGCTGTTTTTT.

This clonotype was recorded only once. The chain couples TRBV30 to TRBJ2-4; D not resolved. This CDR3 is 13 amino acids long. Germline-derived CDR1 and CDR2 are GTSNPN and SVGIG (reference sequence). Trimming removed 5 bases from V and 3 bases from J, with 11 bases in between. The CDR3 DNA is TGTGCCTGGGATTCCGGAGACAAAAACATTCAGTACTTC. Its translation: CAWDSGDKNIQYF.

V is TRBV6-5 and J is TRBJ2-7, with 11 bases aligning to TRBD2. CDR3 size: 18 residues. The germline V gene has CDR1 MNHEY and CDR2 SVGAGI. Losses at the gene ends were 2 bases for V and 2 bases for J; bases not matched to a gene: 11. Here the CDR3 reads CASSYDHLAGGPPYEQYF. In DNA, the CDR3 is TGTGCCAGCAGTTACGACCATCTAGCGGGGGGCCCCCCCTACGAGCAGTACTTC.

This clonotype occurred a few times. The chain is built from TRBV2 and TRBJ2-5, with TRBD2 matching over 12 bases. Germline CDR1 is SNHLY and CDR2 is FYNNEI. V was pared by 8 bases and J by 1 base, with 11 bases of the junction left unmatched. This CDR3 is built from 17 residues. CDR3 nucleotides: TGTGCCAGCTCCGAATCTAGCGGGGGGGCACGCCAAGAGACCCAGTACTTC. Residues: CASSESSGGARQETQYF.

This clonotype has more than one count but fewer than ten. The chain couples TRBV3-1 to TRBJ2-7, with D uncertain. V lost 3 bases to trimming and J lost 0 bases, with 9 bases between them. CDR1 is LGHDT, CDR2 YNNKEL, per germline (reference sequence). This CDR3 region has 14 residues. CDR3: CASSHVQISYEQYF. In DNA form, the CDR3 reads TGTGCCAGCAGCCACGTCCAGATCTCCTACGAGCAGTACTTC.

V gene TRBV9 combines with J gene TRBJ2-5, with 7 bases fitting TRBD1. CDR1 is SGDLS and CDR2 is YYNGEE in the germline V gene. Trimming removed 0 bases from V and 5 bases from J; junction bases left unmatched: 4. The CDR3 is 14 residues long. The CDR3 region is CASSVAGTVETQYF. The CDR3 DNA reads TGTGCCAGCAGCGTAGCGGGGACAGTGGAGACCCAGTACTTC.

There are a few counts of this clonotype. The chain is built from TRBV6-5 and TRBJ1-2, with a tentative D call TRBD1 (6 bases). CDR1 is MNHEY, CDR2 SVGAGI, per germline. Trimming left V 5 bases short and J 4 bases short, with 14 bases between. The CDR3 totals 14 residues. This chain's CDR3 is CASSTRQASYGYTF. In nucleotides, the CDR3 is TGTGCCAGCAGTACTCGACAGGCCAGCTATGGCTACACCTTC.

There are a few counts of this clonotype. The chain carries TRBV27 and TRBJ1-1, with TRBD1 as a possible D gene (5 bases). Looked up from germline, CDR1 is MNHEY and CDR2 is SMNVEV (reference sequence). Trimming shortened V by 10 bases and J by 7 bases, and 19 bases separated the two germline ends. This CDR3 is 13 amino acids long. CDR3 residues: CATQSTRGGEAFF. CDR3 coding DNA: TGTGCCACCCAAAGTACCCGGGGGGGTGAAGCTTTCTTT.

This clonotype was counted ten times or more. The genes are TRBV29-1 and TRBJ2-3; the D gene is possibly TRBD2 (5 bases). CDR1 and CDR2 (germline): SQVTM, ANQGSEA. The CDR3 is 14 residues long. V was shortened by 8 bases and J by 6 bases, with 21 bases between the two germline ends. The CDR3 loop is CSLSPLARGDTQYF. The CDR3 DNA follows: TGCAGCCTCTCGCCGCTAGCCCGCGGGGATACGCAGTATTTT.

In this sample, this clonotype turned up a few times. The chain joins TRBV5-1 to TRBJ1-1; 10 bases are a match to TRBD1. Germline V gene sequence: CDR1 SGHRS, CDR2 YFSETQ. This CDR3 region has 16 residues. Trimming removed 4 bases from V and 11 bases from J; junction bases left unmatched: 17. The CDR3 is CASSAGQGYGWVFAFF. The CDR3 DNA sequence: TGCGCCAGCAGCGCGGGACAGGGGTATGGGTGGGTTTTCGCTTTCTTT.

The V gene is TRBV30, the J gene TRBJ2-7; 7 bases fit TRBD1. The J call may be mistaken, given a closer DNA end match to TRBJ2-5. In germline, CDR1 is GTSNPN, CDR2 SVGIG (reference sequence). The CDR3 is 12 residues long. CDR3 residues: CAWSRGFETQYF. The CDR3 DNA reads as TGTGCCTGGAGCAGGGGGTTTGAGACCCAGTACTTC.

V gene TRBV10-3 combines with J gene TRBJ2-1, with 9 bases aligning to TRBD2. CDR3 length: 17 residues. The J segment lost 7 bases and the V segment lost 6 bases, leaving 16 bases of the junction unmatched. From germline, CDR1 is ENHRY and CDR2 SYGVKD. The CDR3 bases are TGTGCCATCAGCAGCCGTAATGGGGCGGGAGGGCCAAATGAGCAGTTCTTC. Translation gives CAISSRNGAGGPNEQFF.

This rearrangement joins TRBV29-1 to TRBJ1-1, with D maybe TRBD1 (5 bases). The CDR3 contains 12 residues. V was pared by 3 bases and J by 4 bases, with 9 bases between. The germline CDR1 and CDR2 sequences are SQVTM and ANQGSEA. CDR3 residues: CSVDRAGTEAFF. The CDR3 DNA reads as TGCAGCGTTGACAGGGCAGGCACTGAAGCTTTCTTT.

V usage is TRBV5-1 and J usage is TRBJ1-4; weak D call: TRBD1 (6 bases). Germline loops: CDR1 SGHRS, CDR2 YFSETQ. The CDR3 has 15 amino acids. Between the trimmed V and J ends, which lost 3 bases and 7 bases, there was a span of 16 bases. This chain's CDR3 is CASSSTGGLREKLFF. The CDR3 DNA is TGCGCCAGCAGCTCCACCGGGGGGCTGCGTGAAAAACTGTTTTTT.

This clonotype was counted many times. J is TRBJ2-1 and V is TRBV12-3 or TRBV12-4; 9 bases are shared with TRBD2. Trimming took 1 base from V and 8 from J; bases not matched to a gene: 6. The CDR3 has 15 amino acids. The CDR3 spells CASSLEAGGPYEQFF. In DNA, the CDR3 is TGTGCCAGCAGTTTAGAGGCGGGGGGGCCCTATGAGCAGTTCTTC.

This clonotype has a handful of counts. The rearrangement links TRBV7-2 to TRBJ2-7, with 8 bases matching TRBD2. Germline CDR1 reads SGHTA; CDR2 reads FQGNSA. J lost 4 bases, V lost 5 bases, and 10 bases had no gene match. The CDR3 is 15 amino acids. This CDR3 is CASSINSGRGYEQYF. CDR3 sequence (DNA): TGTGCCAGCAGCATTAACAGCGGGAGAGGATACGAGCAGTACTTC.